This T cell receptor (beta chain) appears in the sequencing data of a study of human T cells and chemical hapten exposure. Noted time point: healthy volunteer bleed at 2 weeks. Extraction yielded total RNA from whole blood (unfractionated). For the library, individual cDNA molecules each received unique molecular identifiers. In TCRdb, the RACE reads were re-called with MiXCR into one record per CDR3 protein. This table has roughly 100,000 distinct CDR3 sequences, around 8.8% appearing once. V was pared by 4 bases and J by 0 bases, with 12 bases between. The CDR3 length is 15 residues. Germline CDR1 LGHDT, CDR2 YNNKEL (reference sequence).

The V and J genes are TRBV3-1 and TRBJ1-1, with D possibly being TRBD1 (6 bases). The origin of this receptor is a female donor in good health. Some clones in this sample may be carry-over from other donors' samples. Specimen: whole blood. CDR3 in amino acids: CASSLAPGVNTEAFF. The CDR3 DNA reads TGTGCCAGCAGCCTTGCCCCAGGGGTGAACACTGAAGCTTTCTTT.